The 13 T cell receptor beta chains below were found in one sample sequenced in a study of CD8 T cells in Susac syndrome. RNA, at about 0.5 to 1 ug, was reverse transcribed with random hexamers. TCRdb called the immunoSEQ multiplex PCR reads again in MiXCR, with one record for every CDR3 protein. The table records roughly 180,000 distinct CDR3 sequences, approximately 96% of them present only once. Input material: CD4+ T cells from PBMCs. The receptor source for this set is a human donor in good health.

The chain carries TRBV10-3 and TRBJ1-1; 11 bases fit TRBD1. Trimming cost V 4 bases and J 5 bases; bases outside gene matches: 6. CDR3 length: 15 amino acids. In germline, CDR1 is ENHRY, CDR2 SYGVKD. This CDR3 is CAISGTGGAGTEAFF. The CDR3 DNA reads TGTGCCATCAGTGGGACAGGGGGCGCCGGGACTGAAGCTTTCTTT.

The gene calls are TRBV7-6 and TRBJ2-1, with 9 bases identical to TRBD1. Trimming took 1 base from V and 3 from J; bases not matched to a gene: 4. The CDR3 sequence is 16 residues long. In germline, CDR1 is SGHVS, CDR2 FNYEAQ. CDR3 loop: CASSLVGQGLYNEQFF. For the CDR3, the DNA is TGTGCCAGCAGCTTAGTGGGACAGGGTCTCTACAATGAGCAGTTCTTC.

V and J are TRBV7-2 and TRBJ2-6; D call uncertain. V was trimmed by 3 bases and J by 4 bases, leaving 13 bases between them. Germline V CDR1 and CDR2: SGHTA, FQGNSA. The CDR3 has 16 residues. CDR3 DNA: TGTGCCAGCAGCTTCAGCGAGCCATTAGGGGCCAACGTCCTGACTTTC. Translating gives CASSFSEPLGANVLTF.

The chain carries TRBV5-1 and TRBJ1-2, with unresolved D. V dropped 0 bases and J dropped 6 bases, with 12 bases sitting between them. Germline V gene sequence: CDR1 SGHRS, CDR2 YFSETQ. The CDR3 totals 14 residues. The CDR3 nucleotides read TGCGCCAGCAGCTTGGAGTTGGGAATAGATGGCTACACCTTC. It specifies CASSLELGIDGYTF. The whole variable domain, filled in from reference TRBV5-1 and TRBJ1-2, reads KAGVTQTPRYLIKTRGQQVTLSCSPISGHRSVSWYQQTPGQGLQFLFEYFSETQRNKGNFPGRFSGRQFSNSRSEMNVSTLELGDSALYLCASSLELGIDGYTFGSGTRLTVV.

The rearrangement uses TRBV20-1 and TRBJ2-7, with 7 bases that match TRBD1. The CDR3 runs to 14 residues. Germline V lookup: CDR1 DFQATT, CDR2 SNEGSKA (reference sequence). Losses at the gene ends were 6 bases for V and 1 base for J; bases not matched to a gene: 9. This chain's CDR3 is CSAFRQGPSYEQYF. CDR3 nucleotide sequence: TGCAGTGCATTCCGACAGGGCCCATCCTACGAGCAGTACTTC.

V is TRBV7-9 and J is TRBJ2-1, with D hard to call. Germline V CDR1 and CDR2: SEHNR, FQNEAQ (reference sequence). V gave up 5 bases and J gave up 6 bases, with 8 bases separating them. The CDR3 consists of 12 residues. CDR3 amino acids: CASSGLRNEQFF. The CDR3 DNA reads as TGTGCCAGCAGCGGGTTACGCAATGAGCAGTTCTTC.

The gene calls are TRBV7-9 and TRBJ2-5; 9 bases are a match to TRBD1. The CDR3 covers 14 residues. V dropped 5 bases and J dropped 7; count of bases not matched to a gene: 8. Germline lookup yields CDR1 SEHNR and CDR2 FQNEAQ (reference sequence). The CDR3 DNA follows: TGTGCCAGCAGCCTCCGACAGGGGGAGGGGACCCAGTACTTC. As protein: CASSLRQGEGTQYF. Variable domain in full (rest from reference TRBV7-9 and TRBJ2-5): DTGVSQNPRHKITKRGQNVTFRCDPISEHNRLYWYRQTLGQGPEFLTYFQNEAQLEKSRLLSDRFSAERPKGSFSTLEIQRTEQGDSAMYLCASSLRQGEGTQYFGPGTRLLVL.

CDR3 nucleotide sequence: TGTGCCAGCAGCCAAACAGACACCGGGGAGCTGTTTTTT. Translating it yields CASSQTDTGELFF. The chain links TRBV3-1 to TRBJ2-2, with no clear D. Deletions cut 2 bases from V and 3 bases from J, with 4 bases between. Germline lookup yields CDR1 LGHDT and CDR2 YNNKEL (reference sequence). CDR3 length equals 13 residues.

CDR3 amino acids: CASSINRGNTEAFF. CDR3 nucleotides: TGTGCCAGCAGTATAAACCGGGGGAACACTGAAGCTTTCTTT. The chain employs TRBV12-3 or TRBV12-4 and TRBJ1-1, with no clear D. The CDR3 spans 14 residues. The V gene lost 5 bases and the J gene lost 1 base, with 11 bases spanning the gap.

The gene calls are TRBV28 and TRBJ2-4; 7 positions agree with TRBD1. Unmatched junction bases numbered 10, after V lost 5 bases and J lost 9 bases. The CDR3 is made up of 14 amino acids. CDR1 and CDR2 (germline): MDHEN, SYDVKM. CDR3 amino acids: CASSGGQSWGIQYF. In DNA, the CDR3 is TGTGCCAGCAGTGGGGGACAGTCGTGGGGCATTCAGTACTTC.

The chain couples TRBV29-1 to TRBJ2-3; TRBD2 matches 7 bases. The length of the CDR3 is 16 residues. CDR1 and CDR2 (germline): SQVTM, ANQGSEA. V shed 1 base, J shed 1 base, and the junction held 8 bases outside the gene matches. The CDR3 loop reads CSVEVGPSGRTDTQYF. The CDR3 DNA reads as TGCAGCGTTGAAGTTGGCCCTAGCGGCCGCACAGATACGCAGTATTTT.

The gene calls are TRBV18 and TRBJ2-7; tentative D call: TRBD1 (5 bases). The CDR3 totals 17 residues. CDR1 KGHSH and CDR2 LQKENI come from the germline V gene. V lost 6 bases to trimming and J lost 0 bases, with 21 bases between them. The CDR3 nucleotides are TGTGCCAGCTCCATTTCCTCTGGGGCCCTGAGCTCCTACGAGCAGTACTTC. This codes for CASSISSGALSSYEQYF.

This chain uses TRBV4-1 with TRBJ2-5; D ambiguous. V gave up 0 bases and J gave up 5 bases, with 10 bases separating them. The CDR3 is made up of 14 amino acids. Germline assignment: CDR1 MGHRA and CDR2 YSYEKL. The CDR3 DNA reads TGCGCCAGCAGCCAAGATTTTCGGTCGGAGACCCAGTACTTC. Translated, it gives CASSQDFRSETQYF.